Listed below are T cell receptor beta chains from one sample, sequenced in a study of early T cells in non-severe SARS-CoV-2 infection. TCRdb fed the 5' RACE reads into MiXCR, producing one record per CDR3 protein. The sample holds tens of thousands of distinct CDR3 sequences, 12% seen once. Material for sequencing was whole blood. These receptors all stem from an adult who was a healthcare worker with PCR-confirmed SARS-CoV-2 infection or an uninfected control (not recorded which). Each CDR3 is given with its conserved first and last residue. The D gene is left open where the match is weak. Clone size is stated in some rows and not others, as once, few, many or a class when expanded.

J	V	size	D	DNA	CDR3
TRBJ2-3	TRBV10-3	many	TRBD2	TGTGCCATCAGCCCCGGACTAGCGGGACACACAGATACGCAGTATTTT	CAISPGLAGHTDTQYF
TRBJ1-5	TRBV20-1	NA	NA	TGCAGTGCTAGTGCCAGGACGGGGCAGTATCAGCCCCAGCATTTT	CSASARTGQYQPQHF
TRBJ2-1	TRBV25-1	NA	NA	TGTGCCAGCAGTGAACACAGCTCCTACAATGAGCAGTTCTTC	CASSEHSSYNEQFF
TRBJ2-3	TRBV20-1	NA	TRBD2	TGCAGTGCTAGAGATAGCGGGAGTGCAGATACGCAGTATTTT	CSARDSGSADTQYF
TRBJ2-3	TRBV12-5	few	NA	TGTGCTAGTGGTTTGGAACAGGGAGGCACAGATACGCAGTATTTT	CASGLEQGGTDTQYF
TRBJ2-3	TRBV7-2	many	TRBD2	TGTGCCAGCAGCACCGATATGATAGCGGGATCAACGCAGTATTTT	CASSTDMIAGSTQYF
TRBJ2-3	TRBV6-5	many	TRBD2	TGTGCCAGCAGTAGGGGCAGACTAGCGGGGAGCACAGATACGCAGTATTTT	CASSRGRLAGSTDTQYF
TRBJ2-1	TRBV27	few	TRBD2	TGTGCCAGCAGTCGCTCTGAGGGACTAGCTATTTTCGATGAGCAGTTCTTC	CASSRSEGLAIFDEQFF
TRBJ1-4	TRBV5-1	NA	NA	TGCGCCAGCAGCTTGGGGGCCGGACGAAAAGAAAAACTGTTTTTT	CASSLGAGRKEKLFF
TRBJ2-7	TRBV28	NA	NA	TGTGCCAGCAGTTCGGGGCAGGGCTCCTACGAGCAGTACTTC	CASSSGQGSYEQYF
TRBJ2-2	TRBV4-2	few	NA	TGTGCCAGCAGCCTGGGGGGCGGGAGTGGGACCGGGGAGCTGTTTTTT	CASSLGGGSGTGELFF
TRBJ2-1	TRBV2	NA	NA	TGTGCCAGCAGTGAGAAAGCAGCATACAATGAGCAGTTCTTC	CASSEKAAYNEQFF
TRBJ2-1	TRBV4-1	many	TRBD2	TGCGCCAGCAGCTTAACCGTAGCGGGAGGGAGAAGTGAGCAGTTCTTC	CASSLTVAGGRSEQFF
TRBJ2-7	TRBV11-2	few	NA	TGTGCCAGCAGCCCCTGGCCGCTCTCCTACGAGCAGTACTTC	CASSPWPLSYEQYF
TRBJ1-4	TRBV7-9	many	NA	TGTGCCTCCTCTGATGAAAAACTGTTTTTT	CASSDEKLFF
TRBJ1-2	TRBV20-1	NA	TRBD1	TGCAGTGCTAGAGATACAGGGGCTATTGCTAGCTATGGCTACACCTTC	CSARDTGAIASYGYTF
TRBJ2-7	TRBV29-1	many	TRBD1	TGCAGCGTTCGGGGACAGGGGGCGAACTACGAGCAGTACTTC	CSVRGQGANYEQYF
TRBJ2-2	TRBV4-2	NA	NA	TGTGCCAGCAGCCCGGCCCAGGTTAACACCGGGGAGCTGTTTTTT	CASSPAQVNTGELFF
TRBJ2-7	TRBV5-4	NA	NA	TGTGCCACCGCGGAAAGCGTCGCCTACGAGCAGTACTTC	CATAESVAYEQYF
TRBJ2-7	TRBV7-9	NA	NA	TGTGCCAGCAGCCCGGACGGGAACGAGCAGTACTTC	CASSPDGNEQYF
TRBJ2-3	TRBV5-5	many	NA	TGTGCCAGCAGCCCGGGGGATGCGGTTCTTACGCAGTATTTT	CASSPGDAVLTQYF
TRBJ2-5	TRBV5-1	many	NA	TGCGCCAGCAGCCCAGACAGGAGGGAGACCCAGTACTTC	CASSPDRRETQYF
TRBJ1-1	TRBV5-8	few	NA	TGTGCCAGCAGCTTGGGGGCAGGAACTGAAGCTTTCTTT	CASSLGAGTEAFF
TRBJ2-1	TRBV28	many	TRBD2	TGTGCCAGCAGTTTCTCTAGCGGGGGTAATGAGCAGTTCTTC	CASSFSSGGNEQFF
TRBJ2-1	TRBV2	few	TRBD2	TGTGCCAGCAGTCTCAGCGGGAGAGGTGATGAGCAGTTCTTC	CASSLSGRGDEQFF
TRBJ2-6	TRBV3-1	NA	TRBD1	TGTGCCAGCAGCAACAGGGGTAGTGGGGCCAACGTCCTGACTTTC	CASSNRGSGANVLTF
TRBJ1-4	TRBV29-1	NA	NA	TGCAGCGCCAGGCGTGGGGCAGGTCGGGAAAAACTGTTTTTT	CSARRGAGREKLFF
TRBJ1-6	TRBV27	NA	NA	TGTGCCAGCACCCGAAATAATTCACCCCTCCACTTT	CASTRNNSPLHF
TRBJ2-1	TRBV7-6	many	NA	TGTGCCAGCAGCTTCAACAATGAGCAGTTCTTC	CASSFNNEQFF
TRBJ2-7	TRBV2	NA	NA	TGTGCCAGCAGCCCCCTGGCGTGGGGGGAGAACGAGCAGTACTTC	CASSPLAWGENEQYF
TRBJ2-1	TRBV3-1	NA	NA	TGTGCCAGCGCGTCCGGATTTACCTACAATGAGCAGTTCTTC	CASASGFTYNEQFF
TRBJ2-2	TRBV28	NA	NA	TGTGCCAGCAGTCCCCAGGAAGGGAGCACCGGGGAGCTGTTTTTT	CASSPQEGSTGELFF
TRBJ2-7	TRBV7-2	many	NA	TGTGCCAGCAGCTTAGGGCCCTCCTCCTACGAGCAGTACTTC	CASSLGPSSYEQYF
TRBJ1-2	TRBV12-5	once	TRBD1	TGTGCTAGTGCTTTTACAGGGGGCTATGGCTACACCTTC	CASAFTGGYGYTF
TRBJ2-1	TRBV6-1	many	NA	TGTGCCAGCAGTGAAAGGACCCGGGGTTCCCCCTCCTACAATGAGCAGTTCTTC	CASSERTRGSPSYNEQFF
TRBJ2-2	TRBV5-1	few	TRBD1	TGCGCCAGCAGCTTTAACCCGGACAGGGACACCGGGGAGCTGTTTTTT	CASSFNPDRDTGELFF
TRBJ1-1	TRBV6-4	many	TRBD1	TGTGCCAGCAGGCCTTCCGGGACAGGGGGGCGAACGACTGAAGCTTTCTTT	CASRPSGTGGRTTEAFF
TRBJ2-3	TRBV7-2	many	NA	TGTGCCAGCAGCCGCGGACTCTTTAAGGGTACAGATACGCAGTATTTT	CASSRGLFKGTDTQYF
TRBJ2-1	TRBV12-3/TRBV12-4	NA	NA	TGTGCCAGCTTCGAAAGCTCCTACAATGAGCAGTTCTTC	CASFESSYNEQFF
TRBJ2-1	TRBV7-9	many	TRBD2	TGTGCCAGCAGCCCTTCGGGAGGGCGGAAGGACAATGAGCAGTTCTTC	CASSPSGGRKDNEQFF
TRBJ2-1	TRBV28	few	TRBD1	TGTGCCAGCAGTTTTGAAATGGGACAGTTTCATGAGCAGTTCTTC	CASSFEMGQFHEQFF
TRBJ1-5	TRBV29-1	few	NA	TGCAGCGTCTTGAAGTCTCCCAATCAGCCCCAGCATTTT	CSVLKSPNQPQHF
TRBJ2-1	TRBV3-1	NA	TRBD2	TGTGCCAGCAGCCCGTTTTTGGCGGGAGACAATGAGCAGTTCTTC	CASSPFLAGDNEQFF
TRBJ2-7	TRBV11-1	NA	NA	TGTGCCAGCAGCTTAGTCGGCGACTACCGGGACGAGCAGTACTTC	CASSLVGDYRDEQYF
TRBJ2-2	TRBV9	NA	NA	TGTGCCAGCAGCGTAGCGGTTCGTGGGGAGCTGTTTTTT	CASSVAVRGELFF
TRBJ1-1	TRBV7-2	many	TRBD1	TGTGCCAGCAGTTCCTCCCCACCGGGACAGGCAAATTGGTTTTCGTTT	CASSSSPPGQANWFSF
TRBJ1-1	TRBV9	few	TRBD1	TGTGCCAGCAGCCCCCCAGGGACAGGGAAAACTGAAGCTTTCTTT	CASSPPGTGKTEAFF
TRBJ2-2	TRBV10-3	many	TRBD2	TGTGCCATCAGACCGGGACTATCGAACACCGGGGAGCTGTTTTTT	CAIRPGLSNTGELFF
TRBJ2-7	TRBV25-1	many	TRBD2	TGTGCCAGCGGCAGGACTAGCGTCTACGAGCAGTACTTC	CASGRTSVYEQYF
TRBJ2-3	TRBV15	many	NA	TGTGCCACCAGCAGTAGAACGGATACGCAGTATTTT	CATSSRTDTQYF
TRBJ2-2	TRBV6-6	many	TRBD1	TGTGCCAGCAGTGCAAACAGGGGCGGCACCGGGGAGCTGTTTTTT	CASSANRGGTGELFF
TRBJ2-7	TRBV5-1	few	NA	TGCGCCAGCAGCTTTACGCGGGAACGGGAGCAGTACTTC	CASSFTREREQYF
TRBJ2-1	TRBV19	NA	TRBD2	TGTGCCAGTAGTATAGGCAGCGGGAGGGCGGTTTACAATGAGCAGTTCTTC	CASSIGSGRAVYNEQFF
TRBJ2-5	TRBV20-1	few	NA	TGCAGTGCCCACAAAACGGAGACCCAGTACTTC	CSAHKTETQYF
TRBJ2-2	TRBV13	few	NA	TGTGCCAGCAGCTCCTGGCTAGCAAACACCGGGGAGCTGTTTTTT	CASSSWLANTGELFF
TRBJ2-3	TRBV7-2	NA	TRBD2	TGTGCCAGCAGCTTACCAGCGGGAGGGGCAGATACGCAGTATTTT	CASSLPAGGADTQYF
TRBJ2-7	TRBV7-2	few	TRBD1	TGTGCCAGCAGCTCGACAGGGAACTACGAGCAGTACTTC	CASSSTGNYEQYF
TRBJ1-1	TRBV3-1	many	TRBD1	TGTGCCAGCAGCCAGACGGGACAGTTGAACACTGAAGCTTTCTTT	CASSQTGQLNTEAFF
TRBJ2-7	TRBV29-1	many	NA	TGCAGCGTTTTTTCCACCTTTCCGGGAGACAGAGCCTACGAGCAGTACTTC	CSVFSTFPGDRAYEQYF
TRBJ1-1	TRBV27	many	NA	TGTGCCAGCAGTCTAGACAGACGGGGGGCTGAAGCTTTCTTT	CASSLDRRGAEAFF